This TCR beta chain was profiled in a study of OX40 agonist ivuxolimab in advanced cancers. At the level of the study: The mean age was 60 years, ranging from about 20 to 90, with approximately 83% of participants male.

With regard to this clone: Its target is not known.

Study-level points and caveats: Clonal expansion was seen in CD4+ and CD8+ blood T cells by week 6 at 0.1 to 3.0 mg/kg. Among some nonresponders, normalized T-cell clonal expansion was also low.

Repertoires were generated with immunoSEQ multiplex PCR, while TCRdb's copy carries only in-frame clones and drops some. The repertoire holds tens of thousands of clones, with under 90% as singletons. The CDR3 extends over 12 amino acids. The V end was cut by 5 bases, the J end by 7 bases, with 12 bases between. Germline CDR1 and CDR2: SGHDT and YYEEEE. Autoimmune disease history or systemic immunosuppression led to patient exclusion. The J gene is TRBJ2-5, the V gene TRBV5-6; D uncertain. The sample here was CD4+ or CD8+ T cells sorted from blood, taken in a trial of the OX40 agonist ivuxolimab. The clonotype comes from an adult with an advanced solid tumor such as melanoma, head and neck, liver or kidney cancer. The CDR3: CASSLPPGTQYF. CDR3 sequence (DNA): TGTGCCAGCAGTCTACCACCGGGGACCCAGTACTTC.